The clone carrying this TCR beta chain was seen once. Its antigen is currently unknown. These data come from a study of T cell responses to AZD1222 COVID-19 vaccine. Study-wide results and limits: Clonal diversity was possibly underestimated, and white British individuals and females predominated among donors. Unmutated regions of variants are reportedly targeted by nearly half of spike-specific TCRs.

The CDR3 has 15 residues. V lost 2 bases to trimming and J lost 1 base, with 12 bases between them. In germline, CDR1 is MNHEY, CDR2 SVGAGI. Libraries were prepared by immunoSEQ multiplex PCR; TCRdb keeps only in-frame clonotypes and omits some of them. The table has roughly 130,000 clones, just over 85% seen once. Sequences were derived from peripheral blood, sampled on day 0 of AZD1222 vaccination. This TCR derives from an adult in good health. The chain employs TRBV6-5 and TRBJ2-7; tentatively, D is TRBD1 (6 bases). CDR3 sequence: CASSYADRPSYEQYF. The CDR3 DNA is TGTGCCAGCAGTTACGCCGACAGGCCGTCCTACGAGCAGTACTTC.